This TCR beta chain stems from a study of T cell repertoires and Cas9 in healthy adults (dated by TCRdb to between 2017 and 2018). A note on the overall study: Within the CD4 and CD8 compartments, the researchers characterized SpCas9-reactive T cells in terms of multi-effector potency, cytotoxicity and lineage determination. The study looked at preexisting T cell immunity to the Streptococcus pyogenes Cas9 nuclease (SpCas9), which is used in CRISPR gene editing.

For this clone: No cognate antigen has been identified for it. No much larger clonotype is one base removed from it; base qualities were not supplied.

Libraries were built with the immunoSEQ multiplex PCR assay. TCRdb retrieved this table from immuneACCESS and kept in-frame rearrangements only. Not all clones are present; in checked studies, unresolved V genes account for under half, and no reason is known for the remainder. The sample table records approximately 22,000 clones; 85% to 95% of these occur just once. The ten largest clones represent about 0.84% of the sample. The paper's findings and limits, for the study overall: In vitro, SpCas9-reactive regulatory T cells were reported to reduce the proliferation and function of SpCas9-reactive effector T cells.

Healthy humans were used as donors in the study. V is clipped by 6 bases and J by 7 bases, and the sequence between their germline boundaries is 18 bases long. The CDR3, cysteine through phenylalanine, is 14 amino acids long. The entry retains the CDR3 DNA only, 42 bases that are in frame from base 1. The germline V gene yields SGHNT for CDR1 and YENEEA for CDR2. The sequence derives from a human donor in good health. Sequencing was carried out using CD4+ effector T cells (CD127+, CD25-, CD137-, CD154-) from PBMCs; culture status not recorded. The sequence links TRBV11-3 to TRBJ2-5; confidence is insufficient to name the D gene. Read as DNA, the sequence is TGTGCCAGCAGTCAAGACAACCGTCCAGGGACCCAGTACTTC. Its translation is CASSQDNRPGTQYF.